This TCR beta chain was identified during a study of blood T cell repertoires in COVID-19 (dated by TCRdb to about 2020). General notes on the study: The collaborator samples originated in the United States, Italy and Spain and spanned the acute and convalescent phases of COVID-19. The prospective study material was composed of cDNA or gDNA derived from T cells, B-cell-depleted T cells, or PBMCs. Deeply sampled blood TCRbeta repertoires from subjects exposed to, actively infected with, or recovered from COVID-19 were included in the dataset. The repertoires were released in a freely available public database meant as a resource for research on the immune response to SARS-CoV-2. Samples were obtained from the ongoing ImmuneRACE study (first 160 participants) and from over 1,000 subjects provided by 6 global collaborators. The sample metadata nearly always contained a de-identified subject ID, COVID-19 status, age in years and sex. Where available, HLA class I and class II types were taken from metadata supplied by the sample provider and were not determined by assay-based typing. Study-wide findings and limitations: The quantity of clinical and demographic metadata differed by source and by participant and was supplied without curation.

TCRbeta CDR3 regions were amplified from genomic DNA by means of the immunoSEQ Assay, a bias-controlled multiplex PCR. Per the original workflow: Nucleated cell counts per sample were estimated from amplification of reference gene primers within the assay. To quantify the absolute abundance of each unique TCRbeta CDR3 rearrangement, sequence reads were collapsed and filtered. For each sample, productive Simpson clonality was calculated as the square root of Simpson's diversity index across productive rearrangements. Not all clones reach the TCRdb copy of this immuneACCESS table, which keeps in-frame sequences only. Checked studies attribute under half of the gap to unresolved V genes and leave the rest unexplained. The DNA was the basis for D and trimming; V, J and clone size are from that table. For this sample there are approximately 480,000 clones; 89% appear just once. Clones ranked in the top ten supply about 1% of the sample.

V is pared back by 8 bases and J by 2 bases, with 11 bases lying between the germline termini. Reading from cysteine to phenylalanine, the CDR3 counts 13 amino acids. This entry keeps only the CDR3 DNA: 39 bases, framed from base 1. Taken from the germline V gene (reference sequence), the CDR1 and CDR2 loops are PRHDT and FYEKMQ. At one collaborating source in Seattle, patients were enrolled during active infection and were followed longitudinally through the course of disease. Whole blood was collected in K2EDTA tubes by collaborating institutions according to the institutions' own protocols. Collaborator samples were shipped for TCRbeta analysis as frozen whole blood, isolated PBMCs, or DNA extracted from either sample type. This clone was observed once. The clone's antigen remains unknown. There are no base qualities to consult, and no much larger clone falls within one base.

The sequence came from a man between 18 and 29 years old with COVID-19, enrolled during active disease. Recombination connected TRBV13 to TRBJ2-3, with TRBD1 perhaps the D gene, on 6 matching bases. Sequencing was performed on peripheral blood. The nucleotides read TGTGCCAGCCGTACAGGGAACACAGATACGCAGTATTTT. Translated, it reads CASRTGNTDTQYF. Beyond the CDR3, the reference TRBV13 and TRBJ2-3 genes provide the residues; the full variable domain reads: AAGVIQSPRHLIKEKRETATLKCYPIPRHDTVYWYQQGPGQDPQFLISFYEKMQSDKGSIPDRFSAQQFSDYHSELNMSSLELGDSALYFCASRTGNTDTQYFGPGTRLTVL.